The 2 T cell receptor beta chains in this list originate from one sample, sequenced in a study of blood T cell repertoires in COVID-19. The protocol was immunoSEQ multiplex PCR, while the TCRdb copy is restricted to in-frame clones and leaves out a portion. The sample lists about 170,000 clones; about 85% were seen once. Specimen: peripheral blood. The receptors were gathered from a man aged 55 to 70 who had recovered from COVID-19.

The rearrangement uses TRBV27 and TRBJ2-2; no clear D gene. CDR3 length: 12 amino acids. With 5 bases removed from V and 3 bases from J, the gap between germline ends came to 4 bases. Germline V CDR1 and CDR2: MNHEY, SMNVEV (reference sequence). The chain's CDR3 is CASSRYTGELFF. Here the CDR3 DNA reads TGTGCCAGCAGTCGTTACACCGGGGAGCTGTTTTTT.

V usage is TRBV14 and J usage is TRBJ1-3; 8 nucleotides match TRBD1. CDR1 and CDR2 (germline): SGHDN, FVKESK. The CDR3 sequence is 16 residues long. The ends lost 4 bases at V and 0 bases at J; junction bases unmatched: 5. Here the CDR3 DNA reads TGTGCCAGCAGCCGAGGGACAGGTTTCTCTGGAAACACCATATATTTT. Translating gives CASSRGTGFSGNTIYF.